This TCR beta chain was captured by sequencing in a study of T cell responses to AZD1222 COVID-19 vaccine. CDR1 is LNHDA and CDR2 is SQIVND in the germline V gene (reference sequence). Trimming shortened V by 6 bases and J by 5 bases, and 10 bases separated the two germline ends. This CDR3 region has 12 residues. The data were produced by immunoSEQ multiplex PCR, yet TCRdb's version contains in-frame clones alone and is incomplete. Of some 120,000 clones listed, approximately 93% are singletons. The sample here was peripheral blood, taken on day 0 of AZD1222 vaccination. V gene TRBV19 combines with J gene TRBJ1-1; tentative D call: TRBD1 (5 bases). The source of this sequence is an adult in good health. In DNA form, the CDR3 reads TGTGCCAGTAGCGCGGGGGGTACTGAAGCTTTCTTT. It is translated as CASSAGGTEAFF.